This T cell receptor beta chain appears in the sequencing data of a study of T cells in Graves' hyperthyroidism and ophthalmopathy. The TCR beta CDR3 regions underwent amplification using RNA transcripts as the source. The HTBI primer set drove a first-round RT-PCR of the TCR CDR3. TCRdb redid the calling of the multiplex PCR reads with MiXCR, one entry per CDR3 protein. The table lists around 430,000 distinct CDR3 sequences, about 15% of them singletons. This clonotype came up many times. V was clipped by 7 bases and J by 0 bases, with 13 bases between them. The germline V gene encodes CDR1 DFQATT and CDR2 SNEGSKA (reference sequence). The CDR3 is 14 amino acids. It was uncontrolled infection, other autoimmune disease, pregnancy or lactation that excluded patients. Thyroid ultrasound and orbital computed tomography, with clinical symptoms and serum thyroxine and TRAb, informed diagnoses.

The sequencing input was blood. The chain uses TRBV20-1 and TRBJ2-1; weak D call: TRBD2 (6 bases). The sequence came from a woman aged 25-40 years with Graves' hyperthyroidism. The CDR3 DNA follows: TGCAGTGTTAGCGGTTCTAGCTCCTACAATGAGCAGTTCTTC. It specifies CSVSGSSSYNEQFF.